Sequencing of this T cell receptor beta chain was carried out in a study of PD-1 blockade in classical Hodgkin lymphoma. Overall study findings and caveats: Before treatment, complete responders showed about the same diversity as newly diagnosed patients.

As to this clone: Its antigen is currently unknown.

Each patient relapsed following autologous stem cell transplantation, and prior brentuximab vedotin exposure differed. Libraries were prepared by immunoSEQ multiplex PCR; TCRdb keeps only in-frame clonotypes and omits some of them. The data contain roughly 18,000 clones, over 60% of them singletons. The sequencing here drew on peripheral blood mononuclear cells (PBMCs), taken before the second cycle of nivolumab. The receptor comes from a human donor with classical Hodgkin lymphoma.

The CDR3 DNA follows: TGTGCCAGCTCACCGGCAAAAGTGGCCTACGAGCAGTACTTC. Its protein is CASSPAKVAYEQYF. This sequence joins TRBV18 and TRBJ2-5; D gene unclear. Gene TRBJ2-7 matches the end of the DNA better, so the J call may be wrong. CDR1 KGHSH and CDR2 LQKENI come from the germline V gene. CDR3 length equals 14 residues.